This T cell receptor (beta chain) was sequenced for a study of blood T cell repertoires in COVID-19 (dated by TCRdb to 2020 to 2021). For the wider study: Collaborator samples came from the United States, Italy and Spain and covered acute and convalescent phases of COVID-19. The material from the prospective study consisted of cDNA or gDNA derived from T cells, B-cell-depleted T cells, or PBMCs. Deeply sampled blood TCRbeta repertoires from subjects exposed to, actively infected with, or recovered from COVID-19 were included in the dataset. The repertoires were made available in a free public database intended to serve as a resource for research on the immune response to SARS-CoV-2. Samples were obtained from the ongoing ImmuneRACE study (first 160 participants) and from some 1,200 subjects provided by 6 global collaborators. A de-identified subject ID, COVID-19 status, age in years and sex were almost always included in the sample metadata. Where HLA class I and class II types were available, the types were taken from metadata supplied by the sample provider, not from assay-based typing. General conclusions and limits of the study: How much clinical and demographic metadata was included differed by source and by participant, and the metadata was provided uncurated.

The germline V gene provides CDR1 SQVTM and CDR2 ANQGSEA. Trimming costs V 6 bases and J 7 bases, and their ends lie 13 bases apart. From its cysteine to its phenylalanine, the CDR3 spans 12 amino acids. Of the read, only the CDR3 DNA is kept; its 36 bases are in frame from base 1. Collaborating institutions collected whole blood in K2EDTA tubes following their own protocols. For TCRbeta analysis, collaborators shipped samples as frozen whole blood, isolated PBMCs, or DNA extracted from either of those sample types. The immunoSEQ Assay, a bias-controlled multiplex PCR, was used to amplify TCRbeta CDR3 regions from genomic DNA. Processing in the source paper ran as follows. The number of nucleated cells in each sample was estimated by amplification of reference gene primers within the assay. To quantify the absolute abundance of each unique TCRbeta CDR3 rearrangement, sequence reads were collapsed and filtered. Productive Simpson clonality was computed per sample as the square root of Simpson's diversity index over productive rearrangements. This immuneACCESS table, as held by TCRdb, lists in-frame sequences with V and J called but not all clones. Of the missing ones, under half trace to an unresolved V gene in checked studies; the others have no known cause. From that table come the V and J calls and clone size; the DNA was used to work out D and trimming. This sample is represented by some 67,000 clones; approximately 90% of them were singletons. The ten largest clones represent roughly 19% of the sample.

With regard to this clone: Which antigen it targets is not known. Base qualities were left out, and no much larger clone turns up one base away.

The chain is assembled from TRBV29-1 and TRBJ1-5; D gene: possibly TRBD1, on 6 matching bases. The clonotype comes from a woman aged 80 or over with acute or convalescent COVID-19. Material: peripheral blood. The CDR3 loop reads CSVGADGQPQHF. In nucleotide form, the sequence is TGCAGCGTGGGGGCGGACGGACAGCCCCAGCATTTT.